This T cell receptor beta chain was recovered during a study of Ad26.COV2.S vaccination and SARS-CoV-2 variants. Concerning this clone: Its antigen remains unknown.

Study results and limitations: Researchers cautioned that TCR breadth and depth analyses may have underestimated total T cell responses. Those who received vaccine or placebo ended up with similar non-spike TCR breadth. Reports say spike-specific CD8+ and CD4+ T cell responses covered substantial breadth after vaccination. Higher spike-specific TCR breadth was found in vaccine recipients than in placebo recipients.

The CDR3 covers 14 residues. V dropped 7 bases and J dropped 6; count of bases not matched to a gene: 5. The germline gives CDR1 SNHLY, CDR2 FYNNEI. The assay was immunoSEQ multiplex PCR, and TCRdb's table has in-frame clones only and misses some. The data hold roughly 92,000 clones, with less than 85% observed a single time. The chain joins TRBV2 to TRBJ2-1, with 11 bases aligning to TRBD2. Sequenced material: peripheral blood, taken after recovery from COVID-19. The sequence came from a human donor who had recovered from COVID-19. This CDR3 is CASTRLAGRNEQFF. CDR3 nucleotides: TGTGCCAGCACCAGACTAGCGGGACGCAATGAGCAGTTCTTC.